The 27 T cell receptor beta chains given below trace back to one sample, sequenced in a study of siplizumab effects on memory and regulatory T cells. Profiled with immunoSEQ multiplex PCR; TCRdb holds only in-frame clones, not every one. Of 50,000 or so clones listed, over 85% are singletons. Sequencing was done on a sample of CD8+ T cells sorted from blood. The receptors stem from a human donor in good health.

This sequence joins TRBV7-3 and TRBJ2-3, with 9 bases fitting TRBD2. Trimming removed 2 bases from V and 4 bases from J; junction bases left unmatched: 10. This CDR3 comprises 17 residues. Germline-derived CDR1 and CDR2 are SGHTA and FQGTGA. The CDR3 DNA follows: TGTGCCAGCAGCTTATACCCCGGGACTAGCATAGCAGATACGCAGTATTTT. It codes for CASSLYPGTSIADTQYF.

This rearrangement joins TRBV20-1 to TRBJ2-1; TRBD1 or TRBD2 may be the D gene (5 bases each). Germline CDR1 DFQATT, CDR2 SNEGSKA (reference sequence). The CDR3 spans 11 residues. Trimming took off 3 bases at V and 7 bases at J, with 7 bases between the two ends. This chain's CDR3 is CSASEGNEQFF. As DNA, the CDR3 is TGCAGTGCTAGTGAGGGGAATGAGCAGTTCTTC.

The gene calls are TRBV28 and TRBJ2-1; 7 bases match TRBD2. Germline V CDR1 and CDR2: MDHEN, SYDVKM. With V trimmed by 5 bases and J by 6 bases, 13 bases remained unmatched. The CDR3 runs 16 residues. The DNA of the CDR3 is TGTGCCAGCAGTCTTGAGGGGAGGGGTTACGGCAATGAGCAGTTCTTC. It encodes CASSLEGRGYGNEQFF. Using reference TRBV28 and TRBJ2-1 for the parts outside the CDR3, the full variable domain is DVKVTQSSRYLVKRTGEKVFLECVQDMDHENMFWYRQDPGLGLRLIYFSYDVKMKEKGDIPEGYSVSREKKERFSLILESASTNQTSMYLCASSLEGRGYGNEQFFGPGTRLTVL.

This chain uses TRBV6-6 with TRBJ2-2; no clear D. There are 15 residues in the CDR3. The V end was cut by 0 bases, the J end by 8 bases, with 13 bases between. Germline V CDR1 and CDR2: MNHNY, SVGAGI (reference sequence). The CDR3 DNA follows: TGTGCCAGCAGTTACTCCCTCTCGCCTGCGGGGGAGCTGTTTTTT. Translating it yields CASSYSLSPAGELFF.

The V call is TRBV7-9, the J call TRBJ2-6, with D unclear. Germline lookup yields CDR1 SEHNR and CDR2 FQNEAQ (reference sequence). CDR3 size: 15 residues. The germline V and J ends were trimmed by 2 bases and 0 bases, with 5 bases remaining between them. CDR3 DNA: TGTGCCAGCAGCTTAACGGTCTCTGGGGCCAACGTCCTGACTTTC. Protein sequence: CASSLTVSGANVLTF.

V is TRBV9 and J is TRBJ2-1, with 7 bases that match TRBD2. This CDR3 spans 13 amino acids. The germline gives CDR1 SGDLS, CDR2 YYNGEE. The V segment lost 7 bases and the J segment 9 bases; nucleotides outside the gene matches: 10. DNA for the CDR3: TGTGCCAGCGCGGGAGTATCGTTTCGTGAGCAGTTCTTC. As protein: CASAGVSFREQFF. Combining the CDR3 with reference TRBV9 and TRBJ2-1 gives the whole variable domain DSGVTQTPKHLITATGQRVTLRCSPRSGDLSVYWYQQSLDQGLQFLIQYYNGEERAKGNILERFSAQQFPDLHSELNLSSLELGDSALYFCASAGVSFREQFFGPGTRLTVL.

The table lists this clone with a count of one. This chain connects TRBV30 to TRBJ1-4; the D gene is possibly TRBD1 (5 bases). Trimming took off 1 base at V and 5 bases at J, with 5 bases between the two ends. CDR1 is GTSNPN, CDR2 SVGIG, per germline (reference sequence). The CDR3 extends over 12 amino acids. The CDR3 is CAWSGGNEKLFF. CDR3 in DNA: TGTGCCTGGAGTGGGGGGAATGAAAAACTGTTTTTT.

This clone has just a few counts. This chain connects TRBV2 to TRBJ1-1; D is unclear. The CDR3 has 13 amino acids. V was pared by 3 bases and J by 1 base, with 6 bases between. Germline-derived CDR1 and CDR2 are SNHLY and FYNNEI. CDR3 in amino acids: CASSDRRNTEAFF. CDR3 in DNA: TGTGCCAGCAGTGACAGGAGGAACACTGAAGCTTTCTTT.

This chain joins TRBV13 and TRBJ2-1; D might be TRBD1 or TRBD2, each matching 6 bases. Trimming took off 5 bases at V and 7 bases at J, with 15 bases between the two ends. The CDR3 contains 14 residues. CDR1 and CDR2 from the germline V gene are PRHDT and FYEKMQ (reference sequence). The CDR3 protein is CASSTGGGSNEQFF. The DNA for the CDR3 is TGTGCCAGCAGCACCGGAGGGGGGTCGAATGAGCAGTTCTTC. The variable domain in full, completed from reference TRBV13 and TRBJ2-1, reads AAGVIQSPRHLIKEKRETATLKCYPIPRHDTVYWYQQGPGQDPQFLISFYEKMQSDKGSIPDRFSAQQFSDYHSELNMSSLELGDSALYFCASSTGGGSNEQFFGPGTRLTVL.

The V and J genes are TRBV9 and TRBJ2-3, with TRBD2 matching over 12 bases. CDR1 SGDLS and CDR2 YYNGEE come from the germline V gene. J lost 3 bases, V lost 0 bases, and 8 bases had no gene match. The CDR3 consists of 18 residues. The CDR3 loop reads CASSVAGLAGGPTDTQYF. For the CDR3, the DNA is TGTGCCAGCAGCGTAGCCGGCCTAGCGGGAGGGCCGACAGATACGCAGTATTTT.

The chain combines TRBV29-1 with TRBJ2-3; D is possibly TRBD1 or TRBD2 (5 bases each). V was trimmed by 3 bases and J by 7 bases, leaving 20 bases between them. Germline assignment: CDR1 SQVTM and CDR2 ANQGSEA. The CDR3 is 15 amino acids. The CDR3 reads CSVEVGVIGSYTQYF. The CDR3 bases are TGCAGCGTTGAGGTGGGGGTAATAGGTTCCTATACGCAGTATTTT.

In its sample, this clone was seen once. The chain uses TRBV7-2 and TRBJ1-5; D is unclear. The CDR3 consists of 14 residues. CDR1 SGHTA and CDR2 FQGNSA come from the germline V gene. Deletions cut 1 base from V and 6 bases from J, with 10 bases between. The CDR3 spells CASSLGRFVQPQHF. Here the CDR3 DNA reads TGTGCCAGCAGCTTAGGGCGGTTCGTTCAGCCCCAGCATTTT.

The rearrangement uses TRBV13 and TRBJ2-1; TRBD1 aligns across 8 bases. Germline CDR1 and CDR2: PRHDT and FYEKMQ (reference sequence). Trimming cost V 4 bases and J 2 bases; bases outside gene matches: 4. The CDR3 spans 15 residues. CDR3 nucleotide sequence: TGTGCCAGCAGCTCGACAGGGGCACCCTACAATGAGCAGTTCTTC. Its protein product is CASSSTGAPYNEQFF.

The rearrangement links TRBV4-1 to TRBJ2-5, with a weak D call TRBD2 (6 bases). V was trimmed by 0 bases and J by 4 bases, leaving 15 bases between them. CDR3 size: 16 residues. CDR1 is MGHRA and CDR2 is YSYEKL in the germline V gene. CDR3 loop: CASSQEPGVEGETQYF. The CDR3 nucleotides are TGCGCCAGCAGCCAAGAACCGGGAGTCGAAGGAGAGACCCAGTACTTC.

The CDR3 region has the DNA TGTGCCAGTAGTATAACAGATGCCTACAATGAGCAGTTCTTC. Translating gives CASSITDAYNEQFF. The chain recombines TRBV19 with TRBJ2-1; D call uncertain. Germline V gives CDR1 LNHDA, CDR2 SQIVND (reference sequence). V was clipped by 2 bases and J by 2 bases, with 7 bases between them. The CDR3 length is 14 residues.

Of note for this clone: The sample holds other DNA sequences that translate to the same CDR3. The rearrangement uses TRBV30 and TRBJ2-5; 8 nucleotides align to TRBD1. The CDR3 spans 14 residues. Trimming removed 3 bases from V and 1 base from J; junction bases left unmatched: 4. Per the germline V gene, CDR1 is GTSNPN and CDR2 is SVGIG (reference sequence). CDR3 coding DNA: TGTGCCTGGAGCTTCGGACAGGGCCAAGAGACCCAGTACTTC. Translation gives CAWSFGQGQETQYF.

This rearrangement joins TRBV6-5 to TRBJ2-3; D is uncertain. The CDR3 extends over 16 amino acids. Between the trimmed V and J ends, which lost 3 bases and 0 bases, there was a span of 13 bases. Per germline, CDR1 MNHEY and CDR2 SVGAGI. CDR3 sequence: CASSYRIGPSTDTQYF. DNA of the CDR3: TGTGCCAGCAGTTATAGGATCGGACCCAGCACAGATACGCAGTATTTT.

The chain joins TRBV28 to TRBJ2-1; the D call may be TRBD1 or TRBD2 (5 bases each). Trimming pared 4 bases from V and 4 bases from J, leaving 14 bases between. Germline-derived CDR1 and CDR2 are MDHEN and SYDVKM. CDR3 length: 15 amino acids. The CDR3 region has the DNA TGTGCCAGCAGTTACCGGGACGCTGTATACAATGAGCAGTTCTTC. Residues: CASSYRDAVYNEQFF. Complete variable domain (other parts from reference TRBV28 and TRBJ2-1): DVKVTQSSRYLVKRTGEKVFLECVQDMDHENMFWYRQDPGLGLRLIYFSYDVKMKEKGDIPEGYSVSREKKERFSLILESASTNQTSMYLCASSYRDAVYNEQFFGPGTRLTVL.

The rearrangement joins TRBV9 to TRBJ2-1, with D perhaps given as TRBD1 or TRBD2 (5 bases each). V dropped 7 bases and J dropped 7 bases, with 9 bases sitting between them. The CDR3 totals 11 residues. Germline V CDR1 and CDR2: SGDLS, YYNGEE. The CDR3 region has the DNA TGTGCCAGCGGGACCGATAATGAGCAGTTCTTC. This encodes CASGTDNEQFF.

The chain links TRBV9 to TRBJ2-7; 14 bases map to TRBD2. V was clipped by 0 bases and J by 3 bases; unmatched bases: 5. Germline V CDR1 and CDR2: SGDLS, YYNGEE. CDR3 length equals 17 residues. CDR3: CASSVEGGLAGDYEQYF. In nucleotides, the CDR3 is TGTGCCAGCAGCGTAGAGGGGGGACTAGCGGGAGACTACGAGCAGTACTTC. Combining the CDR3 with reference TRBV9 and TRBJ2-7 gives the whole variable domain DSGVTQTPKHLITATGQRVTLRCSPRSGDLSVYWYQQSLDQGLQFLIQYYNGEERAKGNILERFSAQQFPDLHSELNLSSLELGDSALYFCASSVEGGLAGDYEQYFGPGTRLTVT.

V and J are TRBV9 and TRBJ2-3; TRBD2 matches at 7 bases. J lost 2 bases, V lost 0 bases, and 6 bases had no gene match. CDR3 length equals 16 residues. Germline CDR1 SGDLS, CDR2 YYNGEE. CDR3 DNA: TGTGCCAGCAGCGTAGTTGCTAGCGGTAACACAGATACGCAGTATTTT. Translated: CASSVVASGNTDTQYF.

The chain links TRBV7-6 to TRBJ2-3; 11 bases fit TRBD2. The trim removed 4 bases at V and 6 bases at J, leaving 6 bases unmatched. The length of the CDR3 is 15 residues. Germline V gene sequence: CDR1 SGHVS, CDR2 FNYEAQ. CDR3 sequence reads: CASSYSGRAPDTQYF. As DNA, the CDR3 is TGTGCCAGCAGCTATAGCGGGAGGGCCCCCGATACGCAGTATTTT.

CDR3 sequence reads: CASSLGLALEQYF. The CDR3 DNA sequence: TGTGCCAGCAGCTTAGGCCTAGCACTCGAGCAGTACTTC. The chain is built from TRBV11-1 and TRBJ2-7; possible D gene TRBD2, 5 bases. The CDR3 is 13 residues long. Germline V CDR1 and CDR2: SGHAT, FQDESV (reference sequence). Trimming shortened V by 1 base and J by 6 bases, and 10 bases separated the two germline ends.

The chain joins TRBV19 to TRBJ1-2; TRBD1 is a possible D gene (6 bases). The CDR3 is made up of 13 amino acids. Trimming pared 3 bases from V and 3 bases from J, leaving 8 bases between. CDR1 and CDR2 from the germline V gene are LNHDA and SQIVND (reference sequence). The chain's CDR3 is CASSIPGDYGYTF. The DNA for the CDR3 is TGTGCCAGTAGTATTCCAGGGGACTATGGCTACACCTTC.

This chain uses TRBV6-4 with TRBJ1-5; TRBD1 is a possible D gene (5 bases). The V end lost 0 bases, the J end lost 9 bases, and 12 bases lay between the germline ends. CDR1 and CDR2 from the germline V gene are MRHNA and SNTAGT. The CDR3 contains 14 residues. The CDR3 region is CASSDSPGVGPQHF. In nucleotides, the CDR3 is TGTGCCAGCAGTGACTCACCGGGGGTAGGGCCCCAGCATTTT.

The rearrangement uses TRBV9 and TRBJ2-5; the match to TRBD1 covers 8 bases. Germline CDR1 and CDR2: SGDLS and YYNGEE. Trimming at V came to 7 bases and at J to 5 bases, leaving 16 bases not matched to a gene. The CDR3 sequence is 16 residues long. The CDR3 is CASSIGPGQGLETQYF. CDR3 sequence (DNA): TGTGCCAGCTCAATAGGGCCAGGACAGGGATTGGAGACCCAGTACTTC.

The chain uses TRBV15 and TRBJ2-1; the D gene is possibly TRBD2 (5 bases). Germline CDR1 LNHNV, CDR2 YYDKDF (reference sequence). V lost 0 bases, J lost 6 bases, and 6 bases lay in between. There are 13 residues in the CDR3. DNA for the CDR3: TGTGCCACCAGCAGAGATCGGGGCAATGAGCAGTTCTTC. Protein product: CATSRDRGNEQFF.